The source of this T cell receptor (beta chain) is a study of cytomegalovirus exposure and HLA in healthy donors. The CDR3 contains 15 residues. CDR1 and CDR2 from the germline V gene are SNHLY and FYNNEI. With 4 bases clipped from V and 0 bases from J, the junction kept 6 bases outside the gene matches. The PCR employed 60 Vbeta primers together with 13 Jbeta primers. Original processing methods: In a later analysis, 70 million to 80 million unique TCR beta chains included roughly 11 million shared by two or more donors. The method was immunoSEQ multiplex PCR; TCRdb's version includes in-frame clones alone and lacks a portion of them. V and J calls and clone size follow that table, whereas D and trimming were derived from the DNA. The sample lists tens of thousands of clones; roughly 70% were seen once.

This receptor was taken from a man aged 50-60 years in good health and CMV-seronegative. Source material: PBMCs. The genes are TRBV2 and TRBJ2-7; 7 bases line up with TRBD2. In DNA, the CDR3 is TGTGCCAGCAGTGGTCCTAGCGGATCCTCCTACGAGCAGTACGTC. Translating gives CASSGPSGSSYEQYV.